This is a list of T cell receptor beta chains from one sample in a study of glioma-infiltrating T cells after dendritic cell vaccination. The assay was immunoSEQ multiplex PCR, and TCRdb's table has in-frame clones only and misses some. The sample has tens of thousands of clones; approximately 81% are singletons. The specimen comprised blood, sampled after dendritic cell vaccination. These receptors were collected from a human donor with glioblastoma. Each CDR3 is given with its conserved first and last residue. D genes are given only for firm matches. Size is stated for part of the rows, as once, few or many counts, or as a class when the clone is expanded.

V gene,clone size,D gene,J gene,CDR3 protein,CDR3 DNA
TRBV5-1,.,.,TRBJ2-3,CASSLQGDTQYF,TGCGCCAGCAGCCTGCAGGGGGATACGCAGTATTTT
TRBV27,.,.,TRBJ2-1,CASRKAESSYNEQFF,TGTGCCAGCAGAAAAGCGGAGAGCTCCTACAATGAGCAGTTCTTC
TRBV30,.,.,TRBJ2-1,CAWSVLHYNEQFF,TGTGCCTGGAGTGTACTCCACTACAATGAGCAGTTCTTC
TRBV4-1,.,TRBD1,TRBJ1-1,CASSQDRGRTEAFF,TGCGCCAGCAGCCAAGACAGGGGGAGGACTGAAGCTTTCTTT
TRBV5-8,.,.,TRBJ2-5,CASSLTRLTEETQYF,TGTGCCAGCAGCTTGACCCGACTGACCGAAGAGACCCAGTACTTC
TRBV27,.,TRBD1,TRBJ2-5,CASSFTGVGETQYF,TGTGCCAGCAGTTTTACAGGGGTCGGGGAGACCCAGTACTTC
TRBV20-1,.,.,TRBJ2-1,CSVYNNEQFF,TGCAGTGTCTATAACAATGAGCAGTTCTTC
TRBV5-8,.,.,TRBJ1-4,CASSPRGRGRTNEKLFF,TGTGCCAGCAGCCCCCGGGGCAGGGGAAGAACTAATGAAAAACTGTTTTTT
TRBV28,.,.,TRBJ2-1,CASSLFLGVPYNEQFF,TGTGCCAGCAGTTTATTCCTGGGAGTCCCTTACAATGAGCAGTTCTTC
TRBV14,.,TRBD2,TRBJ2-3,CASSQVGVLATKGATDTQYF,TGTGCCAGCAGCCAAGTTGGTGTACTAGCGACCAAGGGCGCCACAGATACGCAGTATTTT
TRBV7-6,.,TRBD2,TRBJ2-2,CASSFFLSTSGMTGELFF,TGTGCCAGCAGCTTTTTCCTCTCGACTAGCGGGATGACCGGGGAGCTGTTTTTT
TRBV5-1,.,TRBD2,TRBJ2-1,CASIAGGPSPYNEQFF,TGCGCCAGCATAGCGGGAGGGCCCAGTCCGTACAATGAGCAGTTCTTC
TRBV29-1,once,TRBD1,TRBJ1-3,CSVERWGQSISGNTIYF,TGCAGCGTTGAACGATGGGGACAGTCCATCTCTGGAAACACCATATATTTT
TRBV7-6,.,.,TRBJ1-2,CASSPRGRGVRGYTF,TGTGCCAGCAGCCCCCGGGGCAGGGGAGTAAGAGGCTACACCTTC
TRBV7-2,.,.,TRBJ1-1,CASSRGGYEAFF,TGTGCCAGCAGCAGAGGGGGTTATGAAGCTTTCTTT
TRBV7-2,once,.,TRBJ2-7,CASSALLGGGLSYEQYF,TGTGCCAGCAGCGCACTATTAGGGGGGGGACTTTCCTACGAGCAGTACTTC
TRBV7-3,.,TRBD1,TRBJ2-1,CASGTGASYNEQFF,TGTGCCAGCGGGACAGGGGCTAGCTACAATGAGCAGTTCTTC
TRBV5-6,.,TRBD2,TRBJ2-1,CASSLRVYISGRTYNEQFF,TGTGCCAGCAGCTTGCGTGTATATATTAGCGGGAGGACCTACAATGAGCAGTTCTTC
TRBV11-2,.,TRBD2,TRBJ2-2,CASSLTSGALVAGELFF,TGTGCCAGCAGCTTGACTAGCGGGGCTCTCGTGGCCGGGGAGCTGTTTTTT
TRBV4-1,many,TRBD1,TRBJ2-7,CASSQAPERGLSLEQYF,TGCGCCAGCAGCCAAGCCCCCGAGAGGGGGCTGAGTTTGGAGCAGTACTTC
TRBV27,.,TRBD1,TRBJ2-7,CASSPRTGTTYEQYF,TGTGCCAGCAGTCCACGGACAGGGACCACCTACGAGCAGTACTTC
TRBV7-2,.,TRBD1,TRBJ1-2,CASSLWTGSLGGYTF,TGTGCCAGCAGCTTATGGACAGGGAGCCTTGGTGGCTACACCTTC
TRBV5-1,.,TRBD2,TRBJ2-7,CASSPRGLAGSYEQYF,TGCGCCAGCAGCCCCAGGGGACTAGCGGGATCCTACGAGCAGTACTTC
TRBV5-1,.,TRBD1,TRBJ2-1,CASSSTGQVVNEQFF,TGCGCCAGCAGCTCCACGGGACAGGTCGTAAATGAGCAGTTCTTC
TRBV18,.,.,TRBJ1-1,CASLREIANTEAFF,TGTGCCAGCCTTCGGGAGATCGCCAACACTGAAGCTTTCTTT
TRBV6-5,.,.,TRBJ2-7,CASSSPRGSGSEQYF,TGTGCCAGCAGTTCCCCCAGGGGATCAGGCTCCGAGCAGTACTTC
TRBV7-3,once,.,TRBJ2-7,CASSPGAGEAYEQYF,TGTGCCAGCAGCCCTGGGGCAGGGGAAGCCTACGAGCAGTACTTC
TRBV7-3,.,.,TRBJ2-7,CASSLGRPRCAYEQYF,TGTGCCAGCAGCTTAGGAAGACCGAGGTGTGCCTACGAGCAGTACTTC